This T cell receptor beta chain was sequenced for a study of blood T cell repertoires in COVID-19. Turning to the study itself: Material from acute and convalescent COVID-19 was sourced from the United States, Italy and Spain.

Only in-frame clones appear in the TCRdb table, and some are missing; sequencing was by immunoSEQ multiplex PCR. Found here are some 190,000 clones, about 88% of them singletons; the top ten hold about 5%. The CDR3 loop spans 13 amino acids. The germline gives CDR1 SEHNR, CDR2 FQNEAQ (reference sequence). The V end lost 5 bases, the J end lost 2 bases, and 10 bases lay between the germline ends. This clone occurred many times. The receptor was isolated from a woman of 80 years or more with acute or convalescent COVID-19. The sample consisted of peripheral blood. This chain uses TRBV7-9 with TRBJ2-7; tentative D call: TRBD1 (6 bases). Here the CDR3 reads CASSEGTPYEQYF. Written as DNA, the CDR3 is TGTGCCAGCAGCGAAGGGACACCCTACGAGCAGTACTTC.